These T cell receptor beta chains were read from a single sample in a study of blood T cell repertoires in COVID-19. This table comes from immunoSEQ multiplex PCR, and its TCRdb copy is limited to in-frame clones, with some not included. This sample carries about 59,000 clones, around three quarters of them seen once, and the ten largest clones take about 3.5%. The sample was peripheral blood. These receptor sequences come from a man aged 60 to 69 with acute or convalescent COVID-19. Both conserved end residues are part of each CDR3. The D gene is left open where the match is weak. Clone size is not always given. Where it is, it says once, few, many or a class for expanded clones.

J: TRBJ2-5
V: TRBV5-1
size: .
D: .
CDR3: CASSYGQRQETQYF
DNA: TGCGCCAGCAGCTACGGACAGAGACAAGAGACCCAGTACTTC

J: TRBJ1-1
V: TRBV19
size: .
D: TRBD1
CDR3: CASSGDRGSTEAFF
DNA: TGTGCCAGTAGTGGGGACAGGGGTAGCACTGAAGCTTTCTTT

J: TRBJ1-1
V: TRBV12-3/TRBV12-4
size: .
D: .
CDR3: CASTWGRNTEAFF
DNA: TGTGCCAGCACCTGGGGCCGGAACACTGAAGCTTTCTTT

J: TRBJ2-1
V: TRBV28
size: .
D: TRBD1
CDR3: CACWTGGYNEQFF
DNA: TGTGCCTGTTGGACAGGGGGCTACAATGAGCAGTTCTTC

J: TRBJ1-5
V: TRBV27
size: few
D: .
CDR3: CASSERGGAPPWAQHF
DNA: TGTGCCAGCAGTGAGCGGGGGGGGGCCCCACCTTGGGCCCAGCATTTT

J: TRBJ1-1
V: TRBV6-5
size: .
D: .
CDR3: CASSPPRLVEGEAFF
DNA: TGTGCCAGCAGTCCTCCTCGACTGGTCGAGGGTGAAGCTTTCTTT

J: TRBJ2-3
V: TRBV15
size: once
D: TRBD2
CDR3: CATSSSGASTDTQYF
DNA: TGTGCCACCAGCAGTAGCGGGGCCAGCACAGATACGCAGTATTTT

J: TRBJ1-2
V: TRBV10-2
size: .
D: .
CDR3: CASSEPNRSGYGYTF
DNA: TGCGCCAGCAGTGAACCAAACAGGTCCGGCTATGGCTACACCTTC

J: TRBJ1-5
V: TRBV6-4
size: .
D: .
CDR3: CASSELSWRNQPQHF
DNA: TGTGCCAGCAGTGAGTTGTCCTGGCGCAATCAGCCCCAGCATTTT

J: TRBJ2-3
V: TRBV9
size: .
D: TRBD2
CDR3: CASSVGLAGVSDTQYF
DNA: TGTGCCAGCAGCGTAGGCCTAGCGGGAGTTTCAGATACGCAGTATTTT

J: TRBJ1-6
V: TRBV6-6
size: once
D: .
CDR3: CASSYAPSSYNSPLHF
DNA: TGTGCCAGCAGTTACGCCCCCAGCTCCTATAATTCACCCCTCCACTTT

J: TRBJ1-4
V: TRBV4-1
size: .
D: .
CDR3: CASSHGAWAEKLFF
DNA: TGCGCCAGCAGCCATGGCGCCTGGGCTGAAAAACTGTTTTTT

J: TRBJ1-2
V: TRBV7-8
size: .
D: TRBD1
CDR3: CASSQTSGTALF
DNA: TGTGCCAGCAGCCAGACATCGGGGACAGCCCTCTTC

J: TRBJ2-6
V: TRBV11-3
size: .
D: .
CDR3: CASSPGAGGANVLTF
DNA: TGTGCCAGCAGCCCAGGGGCTGGCGGGGCCAACGTCCTGACTTTC

J: TRBJ2-3
V: TRBV13
size: .
D: .
CDR3: CASSWRLDPRTKPTDTQYF
DNA: TGTGCCAGCAGCTGGCGACTGGACCCAAGGACTAAACCGACAGATACGCAGTATTTT

J: TRBJ2-5
V: TRBV5-4
size: few
D: .
CDR3: CASSSGTSKETQYF
DNA: TGTGCCAGCAGCTCCGGGACAAGCAAAGAGACCCAGTACTTC

J: TRBJ1-1
V: TRBV19
size: once
D: .
CDR3: CASKERNTEAFF
DNA: TGTGCCAGCAAAGAGCGGAACACTGAAGCTTTCTTT

J: TRBJ1-2
V: TRBV14
size: .
D: TRBD1
CDR3: CASSQMTGAYGYTF
DNA: TGTGCCAGCAGCCAGATGACAGGGGCCTATGGCTACACCTTC

J: TRBJ2-1
V: TRBV5-1
size: once
D: .
CDR3: CASSSARVANNEQFF
DNA: TGCGCCAGCAGCTCTGCCAGGGTGGCGAACAATGAGCAGTTCTTC

J: TRBJ1-1
V: TRBV7-9
size: .
D: .
CDR3: CASSLLQGEAFF
DNA: TGTGCCAGCAGCTTACTACAGGGTGAAGCTTTCTTT

J: TRBJ2-5
V: TRBV29-1
size: .
D: .
CDR3: CSVDSAMTQYF
DNA: TGCAGCGTCGACAGCGCGATGACCCAGTACTTC

J: TRBJ1-1
V: TRBV21-1
size: .
D: .
CDR3: CASSKDAGATVNTEAFF
DNA: TGTGCCAGCAGCAAAGACGCGGGGGCAACGGTGAACACTGAAGCTTTCTTT

J: TRBJ2-1
V: TRBV20-1
size: .
D: .
CDR3: CSPGLYNEQFF
DNA: TGCAGTCCGGGGTTGTACAATGAGCAGTTCTTC

J: TRBJ1-5
V: TRBV5-8
size: .
D: TRBD1
CDR3: CASSLRGQGFSQPQHF
DNA: TGTGCCAGCAGCTTGCGCGGACAGGGTTTTAGTCAGCCCCAGCATTTT

J: TRBJ2-4
V: TRBV18
size: .
D: .
CDR3: CASSPEGPNIQYF
DNA: TGTGCCAGCTCACCCGAGGGCCCAAACATTCAGTACTTC

J: TRBJ1-2
V: TRBV11-1
size: .
D: TRBD1
CDR3: CASSHAGTGFYGYTF
DNA: TGTGCCAGCAGTCATGCCGGGACAGGGTTCTATGGCTACACCTTC

J: TRBJ1-2
V: TRBV5-6
size: few
D: .
CDR3: CASSPGTSNYGYTF
DNA: TGTGCCAGCAGCCCTGGGACATCTAACTATGGCTACACCTTC

J: TRBJ2-7
V: TRBV30
size: .
D: .
CDR3: CAWSESLLEQYF
DNA: TGTGCCTGGAGTGAGAGCCTCCTCGAGCAGTACTTC

J: TRBJ2-1
V: TRBV4-1
size: .
D: TRBD1
CDR3: CASSPGQGWNEQFF
DNA: TGCGCCAGCAGCCCGGGACAGGGGTGGAATGAGCAGTTCTTC

J: TRBJ1-2
V: TRBV10-3
size: .
D: TRBD1
CDR3: CAISERIDRGLFFNYGYTF
DNA: TGTGCCATCAGTGAACGAATTGACAGGGGCTTATTTTTTAACTATGGCTACACCTTC

J: TRBJ2-7
V: TRBV4-1
size: few
D: .
CDR3: CASSPNSGYEQYF
DNA: TGCGCCAGCAGCCCCAACTCGGGGTACGAGCAGTACTTC

J: TRBJ2-3
V: TRBV19
size: .
D: TRBD2
CDR3: CASSIVKTAGGSDTQYF
DNA: TGTGCCAGTAGTATAGTAAAGACAGCGGGAGGATCAGATACGCAGTATTTT

J: TRBJ1-6
V: TRBV11-2
size: .
D: .
CDR3: CASSRVSYNSPLHF
DNA: TGTGCCAGCAGCCGGGTGTCGTATAATTCACCCCTCCACTTT

J: TRBJ1-1
V: TRBV25-1
size: few
D: TRBD1
CDR3: CASSESWGTGVTEAFF
DNA: TGTGCCAGCAGTGAATCTTGGGGGACAGGGGTTACTGAAGCTTTCTTT

J: TRBJ2-7
V: TRBV5-4
size: .
D: TRBD2
CDR3: CASSLELAGRREQYF
DNA: TGTGCCAGCAGCTTGGAACTAGCGGGACGCCGCGAGCAGTACTTC

J: TRBJ1-2
V: TRBV5-1
size: .
D: TRBD1
CDR3: CASSLGTGVFYGYTF
DNA: TGCGCCAGCAGCTTGGGCACAGGGGTTTTCTATGGCTACACCTTC

J: TRBJ1-3
V: TRBV7-2
size: .
D: TRBD1
CDR3: CASSSDRVGTIYF
DNA: TGTGCCAGCAGCTCCGACAGGGTTGGCACCATATATTTT

J: TRBJ2-1
V: TRBV5-8
size: .
D: .
CDR3: CASALGTLWSSANEQFF
DNA: TGTGCCAGCGCCCTTGGGACTCTCTGGAGCTCGGCCAATGAGCAGTTCTTC

J: TRBJ2-1
V: TRBV7-2
size: .
D: TRBD2
CDR3: CASLVVAGEVEQFF
DNA: TGTGCCAGCCTTGTGGTAGCGGGAGAGGTTGAGCAGTTCTTC

J: TRBJ2-1
V: TRBV9
size: .
D: .
CDR3: CASSVALTSAGDEQFF
DNA: TGTGCCAGCAGCGTAGCTTTGACGTCGGCGGGCGATGAGCAGTTCTTC

J: TRBJ1-2
V: TRBV29-1
size: .
D: TRBD1
CDR3: CSVRQGEEGNYGYTF
DNA: TGCAGCGTTCGACAGGGGGAGGAGGGGAACTATGGCTACACCTTC

J: TRBJ2-3
V: TRBV6-5
size: .
D: TRBD1
CDR3: CASRRTGEDTQYF
DNA: TGTGCCAGCAGACGGACAGGGGAGGATACGCAGTATTTT

J: TRBJ2-7
V: TRBV10-1
size: .
D: .
CDR3: CASISLYEQYF
DNA: TGCGCCAGCATCTCTCTCTACGAGCAGTACTTC